The 5 T cell receptor beta chains in this list originate from one sample, sequenced in a study of blood T cell repertoires in COVID-19. Profiled with immunoSEQ multiplex PCR; TCRdb holds only in-frame clones, not every one. Of 160,000 or so clones in the sample, approximately 88% are singletons; the top ten hold 1.6%. Sequencing was carried out using peripheral blood. The receptors originated from a woman between 50 and 59 years old with acute or convalescent COVID-19.

V gene TRBV4-1 combines with J gene TRBJ1-2; D is unclear. Germline V gene sequence: CDR1 MGHRA, CDR2 YSYEKL. The CDR3 length is 12 residues. V lost 4 bases, J lost 8 bases, and 11 bases lay in between. The CDR3 coding sequence is TGCGCCAGCAGCCCCGACTTCGAAGGCTACACCTTC. Translating it yields CASSPDFEGYTF.

The chain has TRBV2 and TRBJ2-7, with D maybe TRBD1 (6 bases). Trimming cost V 6 bases and J 3 bases, with 9 bases left between them. Germline V CDR1 and CDR2: SNHLY, FYNNEI. The CDR3 contains 12 residues. This CDR3 is CASRTGFYEQYF. The CDR3 DNA follows: TGTGCCAGCAGGACAGGATTCTACGAGCAGTACTTC.

V is TRBV11-2 and J is TRBJ2-5; D possibly corresponds to TRBD2 (6 bases). Germline V gene lookup returns CDR1 SGHAT and CDR2 FQNNGV. Trimming removed 3 bases at V and 6 bases at J, with 17 bases between. This CDR3 has 15 amino acids. The CDR3 bases are TGTGCCAGCAGCTTCCCGGGGAAGGAGGGGAAGACCCAGTACTTC. The encoded protein is CASSFPGKEGKTQYF.

V usage is TRBV24-1 and J usage is TRBJ1-5; D gene ambiguous. The CDR3 has 14 amino acids. V lost 9 bases and J lost 3, with 14 bases in between. CDR1 and CDR2 (germline): KGHDR, SFDVKD. CDR3: CATQTDTDNQPQHF. In nucleotides, the CDR3 is TGTGCCACCCAAACTGACACGGACAATCAGCCCCAGCATTTT.

This clone was observed a single time. The chain uses TRBV9 and TRBJ1-2; unclear D gene. Trimming left V 4 bases short and J 0 bases short, with 7 bases between. The CDR3 runs 13 residues. Germline V gene data show CDR1 as SGDLS and CDR2 as YYNGEE. The CDR3 loop reads CASSKTANYGYTF. The CDR3 DNA follows: TGTGCCAGCAGCAAAACAGCTAACTATGGCTACACCTTC.